This T cell receptor beta chain appears in the sequencing data of a study of response to subunit inactivated influenza vaccine. About this clonotype itself: What it binds is unknown.

Study-wide results and limits: The authors suggested that few new T cells are recruited per seasonal influenza vaccination.

MiXCR, applied by TCRdb to the RT-PCR reads, yields one record per CDR3 protein. The table lists 450,000 to 600,000 distinct CDR3 sequences, more than 7% of them singletons. The ends were cut back, 5 bases at V and 3 bases at J, with 15 bases in the middle. In germline, CDR1 is SGHTA, CDR2 FQGNSA. The CDR3 is made up of 15 amino acids. This chain connects TRBV7-2 to TRBJ2-3; the D gene is possibly TRBD2 (6 bases). The TCR sequence derives from a man aged 45 to 70 who received an inactivated influenza vaccine. The sample consisted of PBMCs from blood, taken around 25 months after vaccination. In nucleotides, the CDR3 is TGTGCCAGCAGCCCACCCCCGGGAGTTACAGATACGCAGTATTTT. This gives the protein CASSPPPGVTDTQYF.